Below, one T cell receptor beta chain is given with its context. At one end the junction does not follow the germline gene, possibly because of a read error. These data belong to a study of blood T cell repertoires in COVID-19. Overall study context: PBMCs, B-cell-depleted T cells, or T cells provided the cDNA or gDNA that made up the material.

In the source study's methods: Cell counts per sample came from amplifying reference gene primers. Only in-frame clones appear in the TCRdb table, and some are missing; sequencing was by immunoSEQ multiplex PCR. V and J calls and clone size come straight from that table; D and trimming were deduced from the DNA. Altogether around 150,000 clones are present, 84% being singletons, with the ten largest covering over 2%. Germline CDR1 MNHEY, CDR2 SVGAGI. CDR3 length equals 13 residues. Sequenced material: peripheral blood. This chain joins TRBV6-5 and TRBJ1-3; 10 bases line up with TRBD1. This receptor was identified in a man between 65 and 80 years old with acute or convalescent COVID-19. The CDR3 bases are TGTACCAGCAGTAACTCCGGGACAGGGGCCATATATTTT. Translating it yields CTSSNSGTGAIYF.